Below are 15 T cell receptor beta chains sequenced from a single sample in a study of CD4 T cell repertoires in COVID-19 listed by TCRdb under 2021. In light of the paper, this sample's time point label describes: sample from a COVID-19-recovered individual after infection. Libraries were constructed by the immunoSEQ multiplex PCR assay. In its TCRdb copy, this immuneACCESS table keeps in-frame sequences only and misses some clones. Where compared with another copy, unresolved V genes explain less than half of these, and the others have no known cause. The sample data list tens of thousands of clones, and roughly 85% of these were observed just once. Approximately 0.6% of the sample lies in the top ten. The source was CD4+ T cells from peripheral blood, collected after recovery from COVID-19. The receptors stem from a human donor who had COVID-19.

The V and J genes are TRBV2 and TRBJ1-5, with 12 bases matching TRBD1. The CDR3 totals 18 residues. V dropped 2 bases and J dropped 6; count of bases not matched to a gene: 11. CDR1 is SNHLY and CDR2 is FYNNEI in the germline V gene. The CDR3 sequence is CASSEKYGTGGSGQPQHF. In DNA, the CDR3 is TGTGCCAGCAGTGAAAAGTACGGGACAGGGGGCTCCGGTCAGCCCCAGCATTTT.

The CDR3 reads CAIRKRGESTDTQYF. The CDR3 nucleotides are TGTGCCATCAGGAAAAGAGGGGAAAGCACAGATACGCAGTATTTT. The rearrangement uses TRBV10-3 and TRBJ2-3, with D possibly called TRBD1 or TRBD2 (5 bases each). Between the trimmed V and J ends, which lost 6 bases and 0 bases, there was a span of 13 bases. CDR1 ENHRY and CDR2 SYGVKD come from the germline V gene. The CDR3 is 15 residues long.

This clone was recorded only once. The V and J genes are TRBV6-5 and TRBJ2-7; D not certain. The CDR3 spans 12 residues. Germline V gene sequence: CDR1 MNHEY, CDR2 SVGAGI. V lost 8 bases to trimming and J lost 3 bases, with 11 bases between them. CDR3 in DNA: TGTGCCAGCGGTTTCGGTCTCTACGAGCAGTACTTC. Encoded protein: CASGFGLYEQYF.

This clone showed up just a few times. This chain uses TRBV6-6 with TRBJ1-5; D gene uncertain. The CDR3 has 14 amino acids. Germline V gene lookup returns CDR1 MNHNY and CDR2 SVGAGI (reference sequence). Deletions cut 7 bases from V and 4 bases from J, with 14 bases between. This CDR3 reads CASKDWPQNQPQHF. The CDR3 DNA is TGTGCCAGCAAGGATTGGCCACAAAATCAGCCCCAGCATTTT.

The V and J genes are TRBV9 and TRBJ2-1, with D perhaps matching TRBD2 (5 bases). CDR1 is SGDLS and CDR2 is YYNGEE in the germline V gene. The CDR3 is made up of 15 amino acids. V was shortened by 2 bases and J by 0 bases, with 9 bases between the two germline ends. The CDR3 DNA sequence: TGTGCCAGCAGCGTGAGGGTGAGCTCCTACAATGAGCAGTTCTTC. It codes for CASSVRVSSYNEQFF.

V and J are TRBV2 and TRBJ2-7; the D call may be TRBD1 or TRBD2 (5 bases each). There are 14 residues in the CDR3. Trimming pared 6 bases from V and 1 base from J, leaving 13 bases between. Germline CDR1 is SNHLY and CDR2 is FYNNEI. CDR3 in amino acids: CASRRGAVSYEQYF. The CDR3, as DNA: TGTGCCAGCAGGCGAGGGGCGGTTTCCTACGAGCAGTACTTC.

The chain joins TRBV21-1 to TRBJ2-7; TRBD2 reflects the table's D call only, with no check against the DNA. TRBV21-1 is an annotated pseudogene. The CDR3 contains 12 residues. The CDR3 reads CASTGGPHEQYF. CDR3 sequence (DNA): TGTGCCAGCACTGGAGGGCCCCACGAGCAGTACTTC.

This clone was seen once. The chain couples TRBV20-1 to TRBJ2-4; D might be TRBD2 (6 bases). V was clipped by 7 bases and J by 14 bases, with 18 bases between them. The CDR3 is 11 residues long. CDR1 and CDR2 (germline): DFQATT, SNEGSKA (reference sequence). CDR3 in amino acids: CSVRVAGREYF. CDR3 DNA sequence: TGCAGTGTTAGGGTGGCGGGGAGAGAGTACTTC.

This clone was found a few times. This chain joins TRBV12-3 or TRBV12-4 and TRBJ1-2; D not resolved. The V end was cut by 1 base, the J end by 3 bases, with 3 bases between. The CDR3 consists of 12 residues. The CDR3 is CASSLDDYGYTF. The CDR3, as DNA: TGTGCCAGCAGTTTAGATGACTATGGCTACACCTTC.

The chain employs TRBV6-6 and TRBJ1-1, with D possibly matching TRBD1 (5 bases). The CDR3 sequence is 12 residues long. The V gene lost 6 bases and the J gene lost 7 bases, with 12 bases spanning the gap. CDR1 is MNHNY, CDR2 SVGAGI, per germline (reference sequence). The CDR3 is CASRGGVGEAFF. For the CDR3, the DNA is TGTGCCAGCAGGGGGGGAGTCGGTGAAGCTTTCTTT.

The DNA of the CDR3 is TGTGCCAGCAGCTCCACGGGAACCTTCACCTACGAGCAGTACTTC. Residues: CASSSTGTFTYEQYF. This sequence joins TRBV7-2 and TRBJ2-7, with TRBD2 as a possible D gene (5 bases). Deletions cut 4 bases from V and 2 bases from J, with 15 bases between. The CDR3 length is 15 residues. Germline CDR1 and CDR2: SGHTA and FQGNSA.

In its sample, this clone was seen many times. The CDR3 spells CASSPGLEWGEQYF. The CDR3 bases are TGTGCCAGTAGTCCGGGACTAGAGTGGGGCGAGCAGTACTTC. This chain connects TRBV19 to TRBJ2-7, with TRBD2 identical over 8 bases. V dropped 5 bases and J dropped 6; count of bases not matched to a gene: 9. The CDR3 is 14 residues long. CDR1 is LNHDA, CDR2 SQIVND, per germline (reference sequence). The full variable domain, completed using reference TRBV19 and TRBJ2-7, is DGGITQSPKYLFRKEGQNVTLSCEQNLNHDAMYWYRQDPGQGLRLIYYSQIVNDFQKGDIAEGYSVSREKKESFPLTVTSAQKNPTAFYLCASSPGLEWGEQYFGPGTRLTVT.

V is TRBV11-2 and J is TRBJ2-2; D not certain. V was trimmed by 5 bases and J by 7 bases, leaving 11 bases between them. The CDR3 is made up of 13 amino acids. Germline lookup yields CDR1 SGHAT and CDR2 FQNNGV. The CDR3 here is CASSPNGGGELFF. CDR3 DNA: TGTGCCAGCAGCCCGAACGGCGGCGGGGAGCTGTTTTTT.

V gene TRBV3-1 (or the pseudogene TRBV3-2) combines with J gene TRBJ1-5; 10 nucleotides line up with TRBD1. V was pared by 1 base and J by 10 bases, with 7 bases of the junction left unmatched. This CDR3 contains 15 residues. Germline V gene sequence: CDR1 LGHDT, CDR2 YNNKEL (reference sequence). The CDR3 protein is CASSQAMGQGQPQHF. The DNA of the CDR3 is TGTGCCAGCAGCCAAGCAATGGGACAGGGGCAACCCCAGCATTTT.

CDR3 sequence: CASSRWGAGNTIYF. The CDR3 DNA sequence: TGTGCCAGCAGCCGGTGGGGGGCTGGAAACACCATATATTTT. The chain couples TRBV3-1 (or the pseudogene TRBV3-2) to TRBJ1-3; the D gene is possibly TRBD1 (5 bases). CDR3 size: 14 residues. V lost 4 bases, J lost 2 bases, and 9 bases lay in between. Per the germline V gene, CDR1 is LGHDT and CDR2 is YNNKEL (reference sequence).